The rows below give T cell receptor beta chains drawn from one sample of a study of T-cell memory formation after mild COVID-19. MiXCR, run by TCRdb on the 5' RACE reads, gives a single entry per CDR3 protein. Altogether 150,000 to 200,000 distinct CDR3 sequences are present, around 16% being singletons, with the ten largest covering roughly 1.9%. Sequencing was carried out using PBMCs or a T cell subset sorted from them (not recorded which). These receptors were collected from an adult woman who had mild COVID-19 (a few samples of this study predate the infection). Cell type and time point are not known. Each CDR3 is given with its conserved first and last residue. Fields, in order: J gene, clone size, D gene, V gene, CDR3 DNA, CDR3 protein. D genes are given only for firm matches. The listing skips clone size in some rows; elsewhere it reads once, few, many or a size class.

TRBJ2-3 many TRBD1 TRBV20-1 TGCAGTGCTCTCCTGCGTACAGGGGTGGGAGATACGCAGTATTTT CSALLRTGVGDTQYF
TRBJ1-2 . . TRBV6-2/TRBV6-3 TGTGCCAGCAGTCCGGCTCTCTCGCGGACAGCCTACACCTTC CASSPALSRTAYTF
TRBJ2-1 . TRBD1 TRBV10-3 TGTGCCACCTCGTTGGGGCAGGGGGTCGGCAATGAGCAGTTCTTC CATSLGQGVGNEQFF
TRBJ2-3 . TRBD2 TRBV20-1 TGCAGTGCGGGCGCGGGAGGCAGCACAGATACGCAGTATTTT CSAGAGGSTDTQYF
TRBJ1-5 . . TRBV20-1 TGCAGTGCCGGGAAGAGCAATCAGCCCCAGCATTTT CSAGKSNQPQHF
TRBJ2-2 few . TRBV5-1 TGCGCCAGCAGCTCTTCCTACAGGACCGGGGAGCTGTTTTTT CASSSSYRTGELFF
TRBJ1-5 . . TRBV19 TGTGCCAGTAGTATTGGGGGACGACTGAGCAATCAGCCCCAGCATTTT CASSIGGRLSNQPQHF
TRBJ2-1 . . TRBV6-1 TGTGCCAGCAGGCCGGGGGGACAGAATGAGCAGTTCTTC CASRPGGQNEQFF
TRBJ1-1 . . TRBV20-1 TGCAGTGCTACTCCATCCTTAGGCCCTGAAGCTTTCTTT CSATPSLGPEAFF
TRBJ2-1 few . TRBV5-1 TGCGCCAGCAGCTTGTACCTAGTGGCAGGGACCTTCGATGAGCAGTTCTTC CASSLYLVAGTFDEQFF
TRBJ1-2 . . TRBV19 TGTGCCAGTAGTATCGGGATTCAGGGAGGCTATGGCTACACCTTC CASSIGIQGGYGYTF
TRBJ2-7 many . TRBV5-1 TGCGCCAGCAGCCTTCAAGCGGAGCGCTACTACGAGCAGTACTTC CASSLQAERYYEQYF
TRBJ1-4 few . TRBV7-9 TGTGCCAGCAGCCAACGCGGGGATAGAGAAAAACTGTTTTTT CASSQRGDREKLFF
TRBJ1-4 . TRBD1 TRBV2 TGTGCCAGCAGCAGGACAGGGGATGGCGAAAAACTGTTTTTT CASSRTGDGEKLFF
TRBJ2-3 few . TRBV2 TGTGCCAGCAGCAAACGGACAGCCGGCACAGATACGCAGTATTTT CASSKRTAGTDTQYF
TRBJ2-7 . TRBD2 TRBV7-9 TGTGCCAGCAGCCCTCGACTAGCGGGGGTCTACGAGCAGTACTTC CASSPRLAGVYEQYF
TRBJ2-5 . TRBD1 TRBV5-1 TGCGCCAGCAGCTTGGGGCAGGGGGCAAGCCAAGAGACCCAGTACTTC CASSLGQGASQETQYF
TRBJ2-5 . . TRBV18 TGTGCCAGCTCACCGGCGCAAGAGACCCAGTACTTC CASSPAQETQYF
TRBJ1-1 . TRBD1 TRBV29-1 TGCAGCGACACCCGGGACAGGGAAGCTTTCTTT CSDTRDREAFF
TRBJ2-5 few TRBD2 TRBV5-1 TGCGCCAGCAGCTTGTTCGGCGGGGGTGTACAATCAGAGACCCAGTACTTC CASSLFGGGVQSETQYF
TRBJ2-7 many . TRBV18 TGTGCCAGCTCACCGGCAGTCTCAGGGGCTTACGAGCAGTACTTC CASSPAVSGAYEQYF
TRBJ2-1 few TRBD2 TRBV7-8 TGTGCCAGCAGCCCTCCCGGGACTAGGGCGGGCAATGAGCAGTTCTTC CASSPPGTRAGNEQFF
TRBJ2-1 few . TRBV7-9 TGTGCCAGCAGCTTAACGGCCTCCTACAATGAGCAGTTCTTC CASSLTASYNEQFF
TRBJ2-1 . . TRBV2 TGTGCCAGCAGTGGCAACCGGGGTGGTGAGCAGTTCTTC CASSGNRGGEQFF
TRBJ2-6 few . TRBV6-2/TRBV6-3 TGTGCCAGCAGCGCCTGGGGGGCAGATGGGGCCAACGTCCTGACTTTC CASSAWGADGANVLTF
TRBJ2-7 few . TRBV5-1 TGCGCCAGCAGCGCCGGGACCCTGACGGGCGAGCAGTACTTC CASSAGTLTGEQYF
TRBJ2-2 few . TRBV7-3 TGTGCCAGCAGCCTTCTCTTCACCGGGGAGCTGTTTTTT CASSLLFTGELFF
TRBJ2-7 few TRBD2 TRBV7-9 TGTGCCAGCAGGGGGACTAGCGGGAGGACGGAGGAGCAGTACTTC CASRGTSGRTEEQYF
TRBJ2-1 . . TRBV24-1 TGTGCCACCAGTGGCTGGAGGGGTGAGCAGTTCTTC CATSGWRGEQFF
TRBJ2-3 few TRBD2 TRBV7-3 TGTGCCAGCAGCTTACGCGGGGGTTCAGATACGCAGTATTTT CASSLRGGSDTQYF
TRBJ1-3 few . TRBV5-1 TGCGCCAGCAGCTTGGTGTCAGCGCCAGGAAACACCATATATTTT CASSLVSAPGNTIYF
TRBJ1-2 . . TRBV5-1 TGCGCCAGCAGCTTGGAATCTCCGGGTAGTCGGTATGGCTACACCTTC CASSLESPGSRYGYTF
TRBJ1-1 . . TRBV29-1 TGCAGCGTTTCTGGCTATGGGGTGATGAACACTGAAGCTTTCTTT CSVSGYGVMNTEAFF
TRBJ2-7 . TRBD2 TRBV15 TGTGCCACCAGCAGGGGGGGGGACTACGAGCAGTACTTC CATSRGGDYEQYF
TRBJ2-1 . TRBD1 TRBV29-1 TGCAGCGTTGTACGACAGGGGGCGGTCTTGAATGAGCAGTTCTTC CSVVRQGAVLNEQFF
TRBJ1-6 few . TRBV12-3/TRBV12-4 TGTGCCAGCAGTTTTAGTTCATCACCCCTCCACTTT CASSFSSSPLHF
TRBJ2-2 few TRBD1 TRBV20-1 TGCAGTGCTAGATGGGACAGGGGGCGCGGCATGGCCGGGGAGCTGTTTTTT CSARWDRGRGMAGELFF
TRBJ2-1 . TRBD2 TRBV9 TGTGCCAGCAGCGCTACTAGCGGGAGGGCCTATAATGAGCAGTTCTTC CASSATSGRAYNEQFF
TRBJ1-2 . TRBD1 TRBV12-3/TRBV12-4 TGTGCCAGCAGTTCTACTACAGGGGACTATGGCTACACCTTC CASSSTTGDYGYTF
TRBJ1-2 . . TRBV9 TGTGCCAGCAGCGTAGAAGGATCGAGGTACTCCGTTGGCTACACCTTC CASSVEGSRYSVGYTF
TRBJ2-2 . . TRBV18 TGTGCCAGCTCGCAATGGACGGGGAACACCGGGGAGCTGTTTTTT CASSQWTGNTGELFF
TRBJ1-4 few . TRBV5-1 TGCGCCAGCAGCAGAGACGCTGCAACTAATGAAAAACTGTTTTTT CASSRDAATNEKLFF
TRBJ2-1 few . TRBV24-1 TGTGCCACCAGTGACCACGATGAGCAGTTCTTC CATSDHDEQFF
TRBJ2-7 . . TRBV18 TGTGCCAGCTCACCACCTGAGGGAGCGCCCACTCCCTACGAGCAGTACTTC CASSPPEGAPTPYEQYF
TRBJ1-1 few . TRBV6-5 TGTGCCAGCAGACGCGGCCAGTTTAACACTGAAGCTTTCTTT CASRRGQFNTEAFF